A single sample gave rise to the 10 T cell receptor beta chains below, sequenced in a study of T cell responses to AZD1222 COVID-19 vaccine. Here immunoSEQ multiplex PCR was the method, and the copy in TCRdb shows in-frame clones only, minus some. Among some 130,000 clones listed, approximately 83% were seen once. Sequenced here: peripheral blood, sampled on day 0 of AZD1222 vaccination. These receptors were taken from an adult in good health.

CDR3 region: CASSIQRDGYTF. The CDR3, as DNA: TGTGCCAGCAGCATCCAGAGGGATGGCTACACCTTC. V gene TRBV6-6 combines with J gene TRBJ1-2, with D unresolved. Germline loops: CDR1 MNHNY, CDR2 SVGAGI (reference sequence). The CDR3 length is 12 residues. With 6 bases removed from V and 6 bases from J, the gap between germline ends came to 11 bases.

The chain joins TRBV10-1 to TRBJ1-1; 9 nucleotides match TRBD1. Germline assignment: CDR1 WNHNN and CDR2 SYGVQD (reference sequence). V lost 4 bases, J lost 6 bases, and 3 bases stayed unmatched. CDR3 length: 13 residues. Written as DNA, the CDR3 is TGCGCCAGCAGTGTAGGACAGGGGTCTGAAGCTTTCTTT. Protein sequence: CASSVGQGSEAFF.

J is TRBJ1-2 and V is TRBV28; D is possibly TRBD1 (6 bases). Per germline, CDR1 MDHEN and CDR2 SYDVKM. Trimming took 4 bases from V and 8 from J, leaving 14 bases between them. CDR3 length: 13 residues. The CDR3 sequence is CASSWVTGLGYTF. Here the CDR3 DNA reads TGTGCCAGCAGTTGGGTGACAGGTTTGGGCTACACCTTC.

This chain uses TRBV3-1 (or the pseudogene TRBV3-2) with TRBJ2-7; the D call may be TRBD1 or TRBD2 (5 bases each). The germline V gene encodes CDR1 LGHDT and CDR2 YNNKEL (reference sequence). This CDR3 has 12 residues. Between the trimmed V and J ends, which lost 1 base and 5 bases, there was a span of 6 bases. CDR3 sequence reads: CASSQGDHEQYF. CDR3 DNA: TGTGCCAGCAGCCAAGGGGACCACGAGCAGTACTTC.

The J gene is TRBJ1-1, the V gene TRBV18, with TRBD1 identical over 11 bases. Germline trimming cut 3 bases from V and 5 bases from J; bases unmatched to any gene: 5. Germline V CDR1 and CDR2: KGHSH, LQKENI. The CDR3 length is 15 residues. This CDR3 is CASSPGQGALTEAFF. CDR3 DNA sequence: TGTGCCAGCTCACCCGGACAGGGGGCTTTGACTGAAGCTTTCTTT.

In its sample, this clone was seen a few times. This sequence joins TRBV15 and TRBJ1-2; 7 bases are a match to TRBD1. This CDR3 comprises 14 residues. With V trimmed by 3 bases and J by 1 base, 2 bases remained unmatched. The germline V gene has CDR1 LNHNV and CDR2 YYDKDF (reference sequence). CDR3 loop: CATSRGDSNYGYTF. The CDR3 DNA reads TGTGCCACCAGCAGGGGGGACAGTAACTATGGCTACACCTTC.

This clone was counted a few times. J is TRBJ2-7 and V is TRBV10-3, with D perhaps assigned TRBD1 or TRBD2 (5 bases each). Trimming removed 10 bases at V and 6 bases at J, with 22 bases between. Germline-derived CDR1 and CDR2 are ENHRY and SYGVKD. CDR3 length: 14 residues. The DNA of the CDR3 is TGTGCCACGGAGGCCGGGAAACAGGTTGGCGAGCAGTACTTC. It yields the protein CATEAGKQVGEQYF.

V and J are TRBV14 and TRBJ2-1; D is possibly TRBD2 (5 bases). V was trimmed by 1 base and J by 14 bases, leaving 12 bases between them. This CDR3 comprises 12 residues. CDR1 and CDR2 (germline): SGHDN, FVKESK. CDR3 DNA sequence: TGTGCCAGCAGCCAAGGAGGGCGCTGGGAGTTCTTC. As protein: CASSQGGRWEFF.

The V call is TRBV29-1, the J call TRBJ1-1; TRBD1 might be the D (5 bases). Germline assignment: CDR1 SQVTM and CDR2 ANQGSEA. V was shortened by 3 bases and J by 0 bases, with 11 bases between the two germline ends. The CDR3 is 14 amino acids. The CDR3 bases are TGCAGCGTTGAGGCGGGGCCCCTGAACACTGAAGCTTTCTTT. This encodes CSVEAGPLNTEAFF. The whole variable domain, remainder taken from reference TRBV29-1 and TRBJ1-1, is SAVISQKPSRDICQRGTSLTIQCQVDSQVTMMFWYRQQPGQSLTLIATANQGSEATYESGFVIDKFPISRPNLTFSTLTVSNMSPEDSSIYLCSVEAGPLNTEAFFGQGTRLTVV.

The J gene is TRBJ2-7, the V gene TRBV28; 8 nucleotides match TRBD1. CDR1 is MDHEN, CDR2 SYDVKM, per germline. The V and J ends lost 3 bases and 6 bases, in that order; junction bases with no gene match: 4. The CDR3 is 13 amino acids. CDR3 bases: TGTGCCAGCAGTTTTGCAGGGGGCGGCGAGCAGTACTTC. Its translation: CASSFAGGGEQYF. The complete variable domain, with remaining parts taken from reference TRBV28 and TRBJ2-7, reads DVKVTQSSRYLVKRTGEKVFLECVQDMDHENMFWYRQDPGLGLRLIYFSYDVKMKEKGDIPEGYSVSREKKERFSLILESASTNQTSMYLCASSFAGGGEQYFGPGTRLTVT.